Following are 7 T cell receptor beta chains from one sample sequenced in a study of CD8 T cells in ankylosing spondylitis. TCRdb recomputed calls from the 5' RACE reads with MiXCR, one row per CDR3 protein. This table holds about 90,000 distinct CDR3 sequences, roughly 27% found once. Sample: blood, either unsorted or a sorted T cell fraction (not recorded which). The receptors derive from a male donor with ankylosing spondylitis or in good health (not recorded which).

This chain joins TRBV10-3 and TRBJ2-1, with 8 bases lining up with TRBD2. The CDR3 length is 17 residues. Trimming removed 5 bases from V and 3 bases from J; junction bases left unmatched: 12. Germline V gene sequence: CDR1 ENHRY, CDR2 SYGVKD. The CDR3 DNA is TGTGCCATCAGTTCCCGAGGGGCGGGGGGCATCTACAATGAGCAGTTCTTC. This translates into CAISSRGAGGIYNEQFF.

This clonotype has a handful of counts. This rearrangement joins TRBV6-1 to TRBJ2-5, with TRBD1 as a possible D gene (6 bases). This CDR3 comprises 14 residues. V gave up 5 bases and J gave up 2 bases, with 12 bases separating them. Germline assignment: CDR1 MNHNS and CDR2 SASEGT. CDR3 sequence (DNA): TGTGCCAGCAGTAGGGGACAACCTCAAGAGACCCAGTACTTC. Protein sequence: CASSRGQPQETQYF.

The V and J genes are TRBV7-6 and TRBJ2-3; D is unresolved. Between the trimmed V and J ends, which lost 0 bases and 4 bases, there was a span of 8 bases. The germline V gene encodes CDR1 SGHVS and CDR2 FNYEAQ. The CDR3 is 14 residues long. The CDR3 spells CASSLASPADTQYF. The CDR3 DNA reads as TGTGCCAGCAGCTTAGCTTCCCCTGCAGATACGCAGTATTTT.

The rearrangement joins TRBV7-9 to TRBJ2-3; 11 positions agree with TRBD2. The junction had 5 bases not matched to a gene; V was cut back by 8 bases and J by 4 bases. Germline loops: CDR1 SEHNR, CDR2 FQNEAQ (reference sequence). CDR3 length equals 14 residues. DNA for the CDR3: TGTGCCAGCCGTAGCGGGAGGGCATCAGATACGCAGTATTTT. It translates to CASRSGRASDTQYF.

V gene TRBV12-3 or TRBV12-4 combines with J gene TRBJ2-3; 7 nucleotides line up with TRBD1. The CDR3 totals 15 residues. V trimming: 2 bases; J trimming: 5 bases; junction bases outside the gene matches: 7. The CDR3: CASSLLQGLGDTQYF. The CDR3 coding sequence is TGTGCCAGCAGTTTATTACAGGGGTTAGGAGATACGCAGTATTTT.

The chain is built from TRBV12-3 or TRBV12-4 and TRBJ2-2; D tentatively fits TRBD1 or TRBD2 (6 bases each). The ends were cut back, 4 bases at V and 9 bases at J, with 9 bases in the middle. This CDR3 has 12 residues. The DNA for the CDR3 is TGTGCCAGCAGTTCGGGGGCTTGGGAGCTGTTTTTT. Its translation: CASSSGAWELFF.

V usage is TRBV20-1 and J usage is TRBJ1-1; a possible D gene is TRBD1 (6 bases). The germline gives CDR1 DFQATT, CDR2 SNEGSKA (reference sequence). The CDR3 is made up of 14 amino acids. Trimming stripped 1 base from V and 8 bases from J, with 17 bases between. The CDR3 DNA sequence: TGCAGTGCTAGAGGGGTAGGGACATATACCGAAGCTTTCTTT. Translated: CSARGVGTYTEAFF.